These 18 T cell receptor beta chains came from one sample sequenced in a study of cytomegalovirus exposure and HLA in healthy donors. The study ran its PCR with 60 Vbeta and 13 Jbeta primers. TCRdb keeps only in-frame clones here, not all; method: immunoSEQ multiplex PCR. The sample lists about 150,000 clones, 80% to 90% occurring once. Sequenced material: PBMCs. These TCRs come from a woman between 18 and 29 years old in good health and CMV-seronegative.

The chain is built from TRBV28 and TRBJ2-7; 8 bases are shared with TRBD1. The trim removed 8 bases at V and 5 bases at J, leaving 14 bases unmatched. The length of the CDR3 is 15 residues. The germline gives CDR1 MDHEN, CDR2 SYDVKM. The DNA of the CDR3 is TGTGCCAGCGGGGCGAGGACAGGGTGGATCGACGAGCAGTACTTC. Protein sequence: CASGARTGWIDEQYF.

In DNA, the CDR3 is TGTGCCAGCAGCTTAGTCGCGGGGGATGTGGACGAGCAGTACTTC. The encoded protein is CASSLVAGDVDEQYF. The V call is TRBV7-2, the J call TRBJ2-7, with 7 bases matching TRBD2. Germline trimming cut 1 base from V and 5 bases from J; bases unmatched to any gene: 8. Germline V lookup: CDR1 SGHTA, CDR2 FQGNSA. The CDR3 has 15 amino acids.

The genes are TRBV14 and TRBJ2-5; 13 bases line up with TRBD2. The V gene end was trimmed by 4 bases and the J gene end by 4 bases; junction bases not matched to a gene: 3. The germline gives CDR1 SGHDN, CDR2 FVKESK. The CDR3 extends over 15 amino acids. The CDR3 protein is CASSRGLAGVETQYF. The DNA of the CDR3 is TGTGCCAGCAGCCGAGGACTAGCGGGGGTAGAGACCCAGTACTTC.

The chain links TRBV4-2 to TRBJ2-7; D not resolved. Trimming left V 1 base short and J 4 bases short, with 8 bases between. CDR1 and CDR2 from the germline V gene are LGHNA and YNFKEQ. There are 13 residues in the CDR3. The CDR3 region is CASSQGIGYEQYF. The CDR3 DNA follows: TGTGCCAGCAGCCAAGGAATCGGGTACGAGCAGTACTTC.

The gene calls are TRBV11-3 and TRBJ2-5; 11 nucleotides match TRBD2. There are 15 residues in the CDR3. Germline V gives CDR1 SGHNT, CDR2 YENEEA. J lost 4 bases, V lost 5 bases, and 6 bases had no gene match. CDR3 amino acids: CASSPSGGSGETQYF. In nucleotides, the CDR3 is TGTGCCAGCAGCCCTAGCGGGGGGTCTGGAGAGACCCAGTACTTC. Supplemented by reference TRBV11-3 and TRBJ2-5, the full variable domain reads EAGVVQSPRYKIIEKKQPVAFWCNPISGHNTLYWYLQNLGQGPELLIRYENEEAVDDSQLPKDRFSAERLKGVDSTLKIQPAELGDSAVYLCASSPSGGSGETQYFGPGTRLLVL.

The chain carries TRBV6-5 and TRBJ2-3; 11 positions agree with TRBD1. The CDR3 extends over 14 amino acids. J gave up 5 bases and V 6 bases, and 4 bases lay outside the gene matches. Germline V gene lookup returns CDR1 MNHEY and CDR2 SVGAGI. The DNA of the CDR3 is TGTGCCAGCAGGAGGGACAGGGGGGTAGATACGCAGTATTTT. Amino acid sequence: CASRRDRGVDTQYF.

The chain is built from TRBV9 and TRBJ2-2; 9 bases are shared with TRBD2. CDR1 and CDR2 (germline): SGDLS, YYNGEE. The CDR3 is made up of 16 amino acids. The V and J ends lost 6 bases and 0 bases, in that order; junction bases with no gene match: 6. The CDR3 DNA follows: TGTGCCAGCACCCAGCGGGGGGACTCGAACACCGGGGAGCTGTTTTTT. Its protein is CASTQRGDSNTGELFF.

The chain uses TRBV15 and TRBJ1-6; D possibly corresponds to TRBD1 (5 bases). Trimming stripped 0 bases from V and 1 base from J, with 13 bases between. The CDR3 consists of 18 residues. Germline CDR1 is LNHNV and CDR2 is YYDKDF (reference sequence). The chain's CDR3 is CATSRDQGEGSYNSPLHF. The CDR3 DNA reads as TGTGCCACCAGCAGAGATCAGGGCGAAGGTTCCTATAATTCACCCCTCCACTTT.

The V call is TRBV28, the J call TRBJ1-2, with D possibly TRBD1 on 6 matching bases. CDR3 length: 14 residues. Trimming cost V 6 bases and J 4 bases, with 15 bases left between them. Germline CDR1 and CDR2: MDHEN and SYDVKM. This CDR3 is CASSEGGGSYGYTF. CDR3 nucleotide sequence: TGTGCCAGCAGCGAAGGGGGGGGCAGCTATGGCTACACCTTC.

The chain recombines TRBV9 with TRBJ1-1; weak D call: TRBD1 (5 bases). This CDR3 region has 14 residues. Per germline, CDR1 SGDLS and CDR2 YYNGEE. V lost 3 bases to trimming and J lost 0 bases, with 9 bases between them. The CDR3 protein is CASSDDSLNTEAFF. Here the CDR3 DNA reads TGTGCCAGCAGCGACGACAGCCTGAACACTGAAGCTTTCTTT.

V usage is TRBV19 and J usage is TRBJ1-2; 7 bases line up with TRBD1. The V segment lost 4 bases and the J segment 8 bases; nucleotides outside the gene matches: 16. The CDR3 runs 16 residues. The germline V gene has CDR1 LNHDA and CDR2 SQIVND (reference sequence). The CDR3 DNA is TGTGCCAGTAGTACGGACAGGTTGAGGGGTCTGTTAGGCTACACCTTC. Translation gives CASSTDRLRGLLGYTF. Together with reference TRBV19 and TRBJ1-2, the CDR3 gives the full variable domain: DGGITQSPKYLFRKEGQNVTLSCEQNLNHDAMYWYRQDPGQGLRLIYYSQIVNDFQKGDIAEGYSVSREKKESFPLTVTSAQKNPTAFYLCASSTDRLRGLLGYTFGSGTRLTVV.

V usage is TRBV20-1 and J usage is TRBJ2-1; D gene unclear. Trimming left V 0 bases short and J 10 bases short, with 7 bases between. This CDR3 region has 11 residues. Germline CDR1 reads DFQATT; CDR2 reads SNEGSKA (reference sequence). CDR3 loop: CSARDDQEQFF. CDR3 sequence (DNA): TGCAGTGCTAGAGATGATCAGGAGCAGTTCTTC.

The rearrangement uses TRBV7-7 and TRBJ2-5; D may be TRBD1 (6 bases). There are 13 residues in the CDR3. In germline, CDR1 is SSHAT, CDR2 FNYEAQ (reference sequence). Between the trimmed V and J ends, which lost 5 bases and 0 bases, there was a span of 7 bases. The CDR3 sequence is CASSQGYQETQYF. The CDR3, as DNA: TGTGCCAGCAGCCAGGGGTACCAAGAGACCCAGTACTTC.

The chain links TRBV9 to TRBJ2-3; 8 bases are shared with TRBD2. This CDR3 contains 15 residues. Germline CDR1 SGDLS, CDR2 YYNGEE. The J segment lost 1 base and the V segment lost 5 bases, leaving 6 bases of the junction unmatched. The CDR3 is CASSPGGGGTDTQYF. CDR3 DNA sequence: TGTGCCAGCAGTCCCGGGGGGGGAGGCACAGATACGCAGTATTTT.

The chain links TRBV5-1 to TRBJ2-7; D might be TRBD1 (6 bases). This CDR3 has 14 residues. V dropped 0 bases and J dropped 1 base, with 8 bases sitting between them. Germline CDR1 is SGHRS and CDR2 is YFSETQ. DNA for the CDR3: TGCGCCAGCAGCTTGGGGACAGAGTCCTACGAGCAGTACTTC. It codes for CASSLGTESYEQYF.

This clone is a singleton in its sample. The rearrangement joins TRBV29-1 to TRBJ2-5, with D perhaps TRBD1 (5 bases). CDR3 length: 14 amino acids. Germline CDR1 reads SQVTM; CDR2 reads ANQGSEA. V was clipped by 3 bases and J by 2 bases, with 13 bases between them. CDR3 in DNA: TGCAGCGTTGAGCAGGGCCCACAGCAAGAGACCCAGTACTTC. Amino acids: CSVEQGPQQETQYF. The whole variable domain, remainder taken from reference TRBV29-1 and TRBJ2-5, is SAVISQKPSRDICQRGTSLTIQCQVDSQVTMMFWYRQQPGQSLTLIATANQGSEATYESGFVIDKFPISRPNLTFSTLTVSNMSPEDSSIYLCSVEQGPQQETQYFGPGTRLLVL.

J is TRBJ2-2 and V is TRBV10-3; D may be TRBD2 (6 bases). V lost 3 bases to trimming and J lost 4 bases, with 12 bases between them. CDR3 size: 15 residues. Germline CDR1 ENHRY, CDR2 SYGVKD. This CDR3 reads CAISDAGRATGELFF. The CDR3 nucleotides are TGTGCCATCAGTGACGCGGGGCGTGCCACCGGGGAGCTGTTTTTT.

The rearrangement joins TRBV20-1 to TRBJ1-2; D gene uncertain. This CDR3 spans 11 amino acids. Germline CDR1 and CDR2: DFQATT and SNEGSKA (reference sequence). With 4 bases removed from V and 3 bases from J, the gap between germline ends came to 6 bases. The CDR3 region is CSANSDYGYTF. Written as DNA, the CDR3 is TGCAGTGCTAATTCAGACTATGGCTACACCTTC.